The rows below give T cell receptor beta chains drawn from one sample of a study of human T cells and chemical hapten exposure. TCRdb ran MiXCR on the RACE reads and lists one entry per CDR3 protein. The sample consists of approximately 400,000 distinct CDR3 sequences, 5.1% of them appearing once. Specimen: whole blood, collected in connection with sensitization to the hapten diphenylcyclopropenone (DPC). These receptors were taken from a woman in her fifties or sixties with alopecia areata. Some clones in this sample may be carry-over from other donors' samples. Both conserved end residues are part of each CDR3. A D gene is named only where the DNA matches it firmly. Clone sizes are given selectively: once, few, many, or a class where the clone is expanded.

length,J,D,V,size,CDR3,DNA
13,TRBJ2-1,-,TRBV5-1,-,CASSLAAGYEQFF,TGCGCCAGCAGCTTGGCCGCGGGGTATGAGCAGTTCTTC
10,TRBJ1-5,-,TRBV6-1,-,CASSAQPQHF,TGTGCCAGCTCCGCCCAGCCCCAGCATTTT
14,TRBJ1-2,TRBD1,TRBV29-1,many,CSVVDPLQGNGYTF,TGCAGCGTTGTAGACCCTTTACAGGGGAATGGCTACACCTTC
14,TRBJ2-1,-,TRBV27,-,CASSSWGAYNEQFF,TGTGCCAGCAGTAGCTGGGGGGCCTACAATGAGCAGTTCTTC
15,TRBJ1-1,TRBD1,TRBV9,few,CASSPQRAQGVEAFF,TGTGCCAGCAGCCCCCAGAGGGCACAGGGGGTTGAAGCTTTCTTT
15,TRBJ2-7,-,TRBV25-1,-,CASSDRTIPLYEQYF,TGTGCCAGCAGTGATAGGACCATACCCCTCTACGAGCAGTACTTC
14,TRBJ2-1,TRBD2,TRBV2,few,CASTRSGSGWSKFF,TGTGCCAGCACGCGAAGCGGGAGCGGATGGAGCAAGTTCTTC
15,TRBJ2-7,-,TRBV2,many,CAGLSRGLGGYEQYF,TGTGCCGGCCTCTCGCGGGGCCTTGGGGGCTACGAGCAGTACTTC
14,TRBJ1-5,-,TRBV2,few,CASLGSFSNQPQHF,TGTGCCAGTCTGGGGAGTTTTAGCAATCAGCCCCAGCATTTT
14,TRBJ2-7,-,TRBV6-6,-,CASTEWGEVYEQYF,TGTGCCAGCACTGAATGGGGTGAAGTCTACGAGCAGTACTTC
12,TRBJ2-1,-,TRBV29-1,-,CSVDSPYNEQFF,TGCAGCGTTGACAGCCCCTACAATGAGCAGTTCTTC
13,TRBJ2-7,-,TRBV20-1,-,CSARGDSFYEQYF,TGCAGTGCTAGAGGGGACTCCTTCTACGAGCAGTACTTC
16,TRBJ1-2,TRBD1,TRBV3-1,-,CASSLGTGGTLYGYTF,TGTGCCAGCAGCCTGGGGACAGGGGGGACCTTATATGGCTACACCTTC
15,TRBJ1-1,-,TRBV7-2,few,CASSPREGVNTEAFF,TGTGCCAGCAGCCCCCGGGAGGGGGTGAACACTGAAGCTTTCTTT
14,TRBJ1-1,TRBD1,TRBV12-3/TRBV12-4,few,CASRDRRRNTEAFF,TGTGCCAGCAGGGACAGGAGACGGAACACTGAAGCTTTCTTT
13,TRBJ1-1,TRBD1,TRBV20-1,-,CSARDYRGPEAFF,TGCAGTGCTAGAGATTACAGGGGCCCCGAAGCTTTCTTT